The next 18 T cell receptor beta chains were all read from a single sample in a study of blood T cells in healthy people across ages. A second about 6 to 11 cycle PCR used barcoded and J-beta primers. TCRdb used MiXCR to reprocess the 5' RACE reads, holding one entry per CDR3 protein. The sample includes over a million distinct CDR3 sequences, around 55% of them seen just once. The sample comprised blood. Receptor source: a man between 18 and 29 years old in good health.

This sequence joins TRBV20-1 and TRBJ1-2; no firm D call. Germline CDR1 DFQATT, CDR2 SNEGSKA (reference sequence). The CDR3 is made up of 13 amino acids. With 3 bases removed from V and 4 bases from J, the gap between germline ends came to 12 bases. CDR3 DNA: TGCAGTGCTAGCTCGACATCTCTCTATGGCTACACCTTC. This gives the protein CSASSTSLYGYTF.

The chain couples TRBV7-9 to TRBJ2-5, with TRBD2 matching 8 bases. The DNA end lines up better with TRBJ2-7; the J call may be wrong. CDR1 SEHNR and CDR2 FQNEAQ come from the germline V gene (reference sequence). CDR3 length: 14 amino acids. CDR3 amino acids: CASRPGGGTYEQYF. CDR3 nucleotide sequence: TGTGCCAGCAGGCCCGGCGGGGGGACCTACGAGCAGTACTTC.

Only a few counts were recorded for this clonotype. The chain uses TRBV28 and TRBJ2-4; 11 nucleotides line up with TRBD2. The J segment lost 0 bases and the V segment lost 2 bases, leaving 3 bases of the junction unmatched. This CDR3 comprises 17 residues. Germline values: CDR1 MDHEN, CDR2 SYDVKM. For the CDR3, the DNA is TGTGCCAGCAGTTTACCTAGCGGGGGGTTAGCCAAAAACATTCAGTACTTC. The encoded protein is CASSLPSGGLAKNIQYF.

The genes are TRBV7-9 and TRBJ2-5, with a weak D call TRBD1 (6 bases). The CDR3 loop spans 19 amino acids. Germline lookup yields CDR1 SEHNR and CDR2 FQNEAQ (reference sequence). V lost 1 base and J lost 5, with 26 bases in between. In nucleotides, the CDR3 is TGTGCCAGCAGCTTAGTCGTTAAAATCGGGGACACAAGCAGGGAGACCCAGTACTTC. This sequence encodes CASSLVVKIGDTSRETQYF.

The rearrangement uses TRBV20-1 and TRBJ2-3; D ambiguous. CDR3 length: 12 amino acids. Deletions cut 5 bases from V and 6 bases from J, with 12 bases between. CDR1 DFQATT and CDR2 SNEGSKA come from the germline V gene (reference sequence). In DNA, the CDR3 is TGCAGTGCTTCCCCCACGGGCGATACGCAGTATTTT. This gives the protein CSASPTGDTQYF.

The chain combines TRBV25-1 with TRBJ1-1; tentative D call: TRBD1 (6 bases). The CDR3 loop spans 14 amino acids. Germline loops: CDR1 MGHDK, CDR2 SYGVNS. The germline V and J ends were trimmed by 6 bases and 4 bases, with 15 bases remaining between them. The CDR3 spells CASRETGWITEAFF. The CDR3 DNA sequence: TGTGCCAGCAGGGAAACAGGGTGGATCACTGAAGCTTTCTTT.

V and J are TRBV20-1 and TRBJ2-7; D unresolved. CDR3 length equals 14 residues. Trimming removed 5 bases from V and 0 bases from J, with 14 bases in between. Germline V gene lookup returns CDR1 DFQATT and CDR2 SNEGSKA (reference sequence). This CDR3 reads CSAGSHLSSYEQYF. The CDR3 nucleotides read TGCAGTGCTGGCAGTCATTTGAGCTCCTACGAGCAGTACTTC.

This chain links TRBV5-6 with TRBJ2-1; perhaps TRBD2 as D (6 bases). The CDR3 runs to 15 residues. Germline CDR1 is SGHDT and CDR2 is YYEEEE. With 2 bases removed from V and 5 bases from J, the gap between germline ends came to 14 bases. The CDR3 DNA reads as TGTGCCAGCAGCTTACTAGCACCGACCCACAATGAGCAGTTCTTC. Amino acid sequence: CASSLLAPTHNEQFF.

This chain connects TRBV5-1 to TRBJ2-7; 7 bases are shared with TRBD1. Per the germline V gene, CDR1 is SGHRS and CDR2 is YFSETQ. After removal of 3 bases from V and 7 bases from J, the junction contained 13 bases not matched to a gene. This CDR3 has 15 residues. The CDR3 nucleotides read TGCGCCAGCAGCTCTTCCCGTACAGGGGTCGAGGAGCAGTACTTC. Amino acid sequence: CASSSSRTGVEEQYF.

This rearrangement joins TRBV5-1 to TRBJ2-7; D might be TRBD1 (6 bases). The germline gives CDR1 SGHRS, CDR2 YFSETQ. The CDR3 length is 14 residues. The V and J ends lost 3 bases and 2 bases respectively, with 12 bases between them. The CDR3 coding sequence is TGCGCCAGCAGCTACGGACAGATAACCTACGAGCAGTACTTC. Its protein is CASSYGQITYEQYF.

The chain combines TRBV5-1 with TRBJ2-5, with 12 nucleotides matching TRBD2. The CDR3 runs 16 residues. V gave up 4 bases and J gave up 2 bases; unmatched junction bases: 6. The germline CDR1 and CDR2 sequences are SGHRS and YFSETQ. The CDR3 spells CASSPRLAGEQETQYF. The CDR3, as DNA: TGCGCCAGCAGCCCGAGACTAGCGGGAGAACAAGAGACCCAGTACTTC.

V and J are TRBV29-1 and TRBJ2-1; 7 bases align to TRBD2. Germline-derived CDR1 and CDR2 are SQVTM and ANQGSEA. J lost 6 bases, V lost 7 bases, and 6 bases had no gene match. The CDR3 has 12 amino acids. The CDR3 spells CSGTSIGNEQFF. In DNA, the CDR3 is TGCAGCGGGACTAGTATTGGCAATGAGCAGTTCTTC.

This sequence joins TRBV6-2 or TRBV6-3 and TRBJ1-5; a possible D gene is TRBD1 (6 bases). The V and J ends lost 3 bases and 3 bases respectively, with 15 bases between them. The CDR3 consists of 16 residues. Per the germline V gene, CDR1 is MNHEY and CDR2 is SVGEGT. The DNA for the CDR3 is TGTGCCAGCAGTTATTCTCCAGGGGTCGCCAATCAGCCCCAGCATTTT. Translating gives CASSYSPGVANQPQHF.

The rearrangement links TRBV4-1 to TRBJ2-1; a possible D gene is TRBD1 (5 bases). Germline CDR1 is MGHRA and CDR2 is YSYEKL. CDR3 length: 14 amino acids. V gave up 1 base and J gave up 9 bases, with 13 bases separating them. The CDR3 region is CASSQGYRRGEQFF. Written as DNA, the CDR3 is TGCGCCAGCAGCCAAGGTTATCGAAGGGGTGAGCAGTTCTTC.

The chain carries TRBV7-2 and TRBJ1-5, with 7 bases aligning to TRBD1. The germline gives CDR1 SGHTA, CDR2 FQGNSA. V lost 1 base and J lost 0; bases outside the gene matches: 3. This CDR3 is built from 16 residues. CDR3 DNA: TGTGCCAGCAGCTTAGGACAGGGCGATAGCAATCAGCCCCAGCATTTT. This gives the protein CASSLGQGDSNQPQHF.

For this clonotype: Compared with germline, one end of the junction differs, possibly owing to a read error. The V call is TRBV2, the J call TRBJ2-7; TRBD1 agrees at 9 bases. The CDR3 sequence is 14 residues long. Germline CDR1 reads SNHLY; CDR2 reads FYNNEI. CDR3 nucleotide sequence: TGCGCCAGCAGTGAACAGGGGGCCGTCTACGAGCAGTACTTC. Its translation: CASSEQGAVYEQYF. The full variable domain, completed using reference TRBV2 and TRBJ2-7, is EPEVTQTPSHQVTQMGQEVILRCVPISNHLYFYWYRQILGQKVEFLVSFYNNEISEKSEIFDDQFSVERPDGSNFTLKIRSTKLEDSAMYFCASSEQGAVYEQYFGPGTRLTVT.

The V and J genes are TRBV7-9 and TRBJ2-1, with D unclear. Germline-derived CDR1 and CDR2 are SEHNR and FQNEAQ (reference sequence). Trimming pared 5 bases from V and 6 bases from J, leaving 11 bases between. This CDR3 is 13 amino acids long. The CDR3 reads CASSQRWPNEQFF. CDR3 in DNA: TGTGCCAGCAGCCAGAGGTGGCCCAATGAGCAGTTCTTC.

The rearrangement links TRBV28 to TRBJ2-5, with 9 bases aligning to TRBD1. Per germline, CDR1 MDHEN and CDR2 SYDVKM. The CDR3 is 15 residues long. Trimming removed 2 bases from V and 7 bases from J; junction bases left unmatched: 8. The CDR3 nucleotides are TGTGCCAGCAGTTTACTACAGGGGGCCGGCGGGACCCAGTACTTC. As protein: CASSLLQGAGGTQYF.